The entry below describes one T cell receptor (beta chain). Its target is not known. Germline V lookup: CDR1 LGHDT, CDR2 YNNKEL (reference sequence). The V gene lost 0 bases and the J gene lost 0 bases, with 18 bases spanning the gap. The CDR3 extends over 19 amino acids. Method: immunoSEQ multiplex PCR; TCRdb's copy keeps in-frame clones and lacks some. This table has under 550,000 clones, roughly 88% appearing once. Treatment of the sample: over 15 received Ad26.COV2.S at low or high dose, single or two shots; roughly five received placebo; per-sample allocation not given. Specimen acquisition occurred on day 63 following the initial vaccine or placebo injection. The data are from a study of Ad26.COV2.S vaccination and SARS-CoV-2 variants. Whole-study context: Donor had been placed in the Ad26.COV2.S arm of the COV1001 trial.

Study-wide findings and caveats: Recipients of either vaccine or placebo displayed similar breadth of non-spike TCRs.

The source of this sequence is a person between 18 and 60 years old who received the Ad26.COV2.S COVID-19 vaccine or a placebo. The chain couples TRBV3-1 (or the pseudogene TRBV3-2) to TRBJ2-1, with D perhaps matching TRBD1 or TRBD2 (7 bases each). The sequences come from peripheral blood, collected in a trial of Ad26.COV2.S vaccine versus placebo. The CDR3 region is CASSQELGGGGSSYNEQFF. Written as DNA, the CDR3 is TGTGCCAGCAGCCAAGAGCTGGGAGGGGGCGGGAGCTCCTACAATGAGCAGTTCTTC.